The present entry profiles one TCR beta chain with its context. Its specificity is not known. The data were taken from a study of cytomegalovirus exposure and HLA in healthy donors. PCR was performed using 60 Vbeta and 13 Jbeta primers. Sequenced by immunoSEQ multiplex PCR; TCRdb stores in-frame clones only, minus some. The table records about 140,000 clones, approximately 86% of them present only once. CDR1 and CDR2 from the germline V gene are GTSNPN and SVGIG (reference sequence). Trimming cost V 0 bases and J 5 bases; bases outside gene matches: 1. This CDR3 contains 12 residues. Overall study results and limits: Researchers counted 180 or so TCR beta chains as cytomegalovirus-associated. Confirmation in vitro established that a few CMV-associated chains were specific for CMV antigens. It has been reported that TCR beta sequences accurately predicted the HLA-A and HLA-B alleles of most subjects.

Sequenced sample: PBMCs. The genes are TRBV30 and TRBJ2-7; 7 bases agree with TRBD1. The TCR sequence derives from a woman aged 35 to 49 in good health and CMV-seronegative. This CDR3 reads CAWSVGTDEQYF. The CDR3 coding sequence is TGTGCCTGGAGTGTAGGGACAGACGAGCAGTACTTC. Based on the CDR3 plus reference TRBV30 and TRBJ2-7, the full variable domain is SQTIHQWPATLVQPVGSPLSLECTVEGTSNPNLYWYRQAAGRGLQLLFYSVGIGQISSEVPQNLSASRPQDRQFILSSKKLLLSDSGFYLCAWSVGTDEQYFGPGTRLTVT.